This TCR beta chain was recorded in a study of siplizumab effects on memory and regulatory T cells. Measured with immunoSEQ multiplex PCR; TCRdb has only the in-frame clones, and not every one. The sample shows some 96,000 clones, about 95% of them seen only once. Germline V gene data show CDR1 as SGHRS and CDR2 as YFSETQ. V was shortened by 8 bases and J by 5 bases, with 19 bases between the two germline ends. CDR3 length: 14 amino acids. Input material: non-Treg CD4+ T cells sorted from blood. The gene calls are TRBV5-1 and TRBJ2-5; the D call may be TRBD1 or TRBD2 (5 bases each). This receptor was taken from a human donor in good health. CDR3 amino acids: CASYPGAVSETQYF. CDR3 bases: TGCGCCAGTTATCCCGGGGCCGTTAGTGAGACCCAGTACTTC.